Below, 13 T cell receptor beta chains from the same sample are listed, as sequenced in a study of T-cell reconstitution after alpha-beta-depleted transplantation in children. TCRbeta library preparation incorporated unique molecular identifiers. Each CDR3 protein gets one entry after TCRdb re-called the PCR reads with MiXCR. The sample carries approximately 500,000 distinct CDR3 sequences, about 10% recorded once. The specimen comprised PBMCs, sampled before TCRalphabeta/CD19-depleted stem cell transplant. These receptors all come from a child between 2 and 9 years old with inherited bone marrow failure, due to receive a stem cell transplant.

Ten or more counts support this clonotype. This rearrangement joins TRBV20-1 to TRBJ2-5, with D hard to call. The CDR3 sequence is 16 residues long. The V gene's germline CDR1 is DFQATT and CDR2 SNEGSKA (reference sequence). V dropped 5 bases and J dropped 3 bases, with 22 bases sitting between them. CDR3 region: CSAFPLSFGGEETQYF. The CDR3 DNA reads TGCAGTGCTTTCCCCCTCTCCTTTGGTGGAGAAGAGACCCAGTACTTC.

The rearrangement joins TRBV5-1 to TRBJ1-6; D uncertain. This CDR3 has 14 residues. The germline V gene encodes CDR1 SGHRS and CDR2 YFSETQ. V was trimmed by 0 bases and J by 10 bases, leaving 11 bases between them. CDR3 residues: CASSLGEGLSPLHF. The CDR3 nucleotides are TGCGCCAGCAGCTTGGGGGAGGGTTTATCACCCCTCCACTTT.

This clonotype was observed at least ten times. The rearrangement links TRBV4-3 to TRBJ1-6, with 7 bases identical to TRBD1. This CDR3 has 17 amino acids. The junction had 10 bases not matched to a gene; V was cut back by 0 bases and J by 8 bases. Germline V CDR1 and CDR2: LGHNA, YSLEER. The CDR3 loop reads CASSQDATGRLHSPLHF. The CDR3, as DNA: TGCGCCAGCAGCCAAGACGCGACAGGGAGGTTACATTCACCCCTCCACTTT.

This clonotype was found many times. The CDR3 protein is CASGSAGGYEQYF. DNA of the CDR3: TGCGCCAGCGGGTCAGCTGGAGGCTACGAGCAGTACTTC. The chain carries TRBV5-1 and TRBJ2-7; maybe TRBD2 (5 bases). Germline CDR1 and CDR2: SGHRS and YFSETQ. The CDR3 totals 13 residues. Trimming removed 7 bases from V and 3 bases from J, with 14 bases in between.

This chain uses TRBV7-8 with TRBJ1-2; no definite D call. V lost 4 bases, J lost 7 bases, and 13 bases lay in between. The CDR3 is made up of 13 amino acids. The germline gives CDR1 SGHVS, CDR2 FQNEAQ. The CDR3 DNA follows: TGTGCCAGCAGCTCCGGCCCTTCGGGTGGCTACACCTTC. It is translated as CASSSGPSGGYTF.

This clonotype was observed a few times. The CDR3 coding sequence is TGTGCCAGCAGTGAAGCTCGGGGTGGGGAAGAGACCCAGTACTTC. Translating it yields CASSEARGGEETQYF. The V call is TRBV25-1, the J call TRBJ2-5, with TRBD2 as a possible D gene (5 bases). Germline loops: CDR1 MGHDK, CDR2 SYGVNS. CDR3 size: 15 residues. The germline V and J ends were trimmed by 2 bases and 3 bases, with 13 bases remaining between them.

The chain links TRBV18 to TRBJ2-1; tentative D call: TRBD1 (5 bases). CDR1 is KGHSH, CDR2 LQKENI, per germline. The CDR3 covers 15 residues. V gave up 4 bases and J gave up 0 bases, with 10 bases separating them. DNA of the CDR3: TGTGCCAGCTCACTCCGACAGAACTCCTACAATGAGCAGTTCTTC. It encodes CASSLRQNSYNEQFF.

This clonotype was counted many times. The chain has TRBV6-5 and TRBJ2-7; 7 positions match TRBD1. V lost 6 bases to trimming and J lost 5 bases; unmatched junction nucleotides: 19. This CDR3 spans 17 amino acids. Germline CDR1 is MNHEY and CDR2 is SVGAGI. The CDR3, as DNA: TGTGCCAGCAGGGCTAGAATACGACAGGGAGCTAGAGACGAGCAGTACTTC. Translating gives CASRARIRQGARDEQYF.

As regards this clonotype: At one end, the junction sequence differs from germline, possibly due to a read error. This chain uses TRBV3-1 with TRBJ2-2; 7 bases agree with TRBD2. The CDR3 contains 16 residues. Germline assignment: CDR1 LGHDT and CDR2 YNNKEL (reference sequence). Written as DNA, the CDR3 is TGTGCCAGCAGCCAAGTTAAGGGATTGGGAAGCGGGGACCTGTTTTTT. Its protein product is CASSQVKGLGSGDLFF.

The V gene is TRBV3-1, the J gene TRBJ2-3; TRBD2 matches at 7 bases. The CDR3 runs 21 residues. The V gene end was trimmed by 0 bases and the J gene end by 0 bases; junction bases not matched to a gene: 18. CDR1 LGHDT and CDR2 YNNKEL come from the germline V gene (reference sequence). The CDR3 sequence is CASSQDQKKRGLLLSTDTQYF. Written as DNA, the CDR3 is TGTGCCAGCAGCCAAGATCAGAAGAAGCGGGGCCTCCTACTTAGCACAGATACGCAGTATTTT.

This clonotype was observed many times. V is TRBV9 and J is TRBJ2-7, with 7 bases fitting TRBD1. V trimming: 4 bases; J trimming: 7 bases; junction bases outside the gene matches: 5. The CDR3 consists of 12 residues. Germline CDR1 reads SGDLS; CDR2 reads YYNGEE. CDR3 amino acids: CASSSPGQEQYF. CDR3 sequence (DNA): TGTGCCAGCAGCTCTCCGGGACAGGAGCAGTACTTC.

The rearrangement links TRBV25-1 to TRBJ2-7, with 7 bases matching TRBD2. V lost 4 bases to trimming and J lost 2 bases; unmatched junction nucleotides: 11. Germline V gives CDR1 MGHDK, CDR2 SYGVNS. The length of the CDR3 is 16 residues. CDR3 loop: CASSAPASGRTYEQYF. DNA of the CDR3: TGTGCCAGCAGTGCCCCCGCTAGCGGAAGAACCTACGAGCAGTACTTC.

In its sample, this clonotype was seen many times. This chain's CDR3 is CASGPGTGGYEQYF. CDR3 nucleotides: TGTGCCAGCGGACCCGGGACAGGGGGCTACGAGCAGTACTTC. V gene TRBV12-3 or TRBV12-4 combines with J gene TRBJ2-7; 11 bases fit TRBD1. There are 14 residues in the CDR3. Germline trimming cut 8 bases from V and 3 bases from J; bases unmatched to any gene: 6.